This record covers a single T cell receptor beta chain. The sample is drawn from a study of blood T cell repertoires in COVID-19. At the level of the study: Sample material is recorded as cDNA or gDNA derived from T cells, B-cell-depleted T cells, or PBMCs.

Per the germline V gene, CDR1 is MNHEY and CDR2 is SVGEGT. Trimming cost V 0 bases and J 5 bases; bases outside gene matches: 4. The CDR3 spans 16 residues. In the original analysis: Nucleated cell counts were estimated from reference gene primer amplification. Assay used: immunoSEQ multiplex PCR; TCRdb lists only in-frame clones, some missing. V and J calls plus clone size are reproduced from that table; the DNA served to infer D and trimming. This table holds approximately 360,000 clones, more than 70% found once. This TCR was sampled from a man aged 40-49 years with acute or convalescent COVID-19. Sequencing input: peripheral blood. This chain uses TRBV6-2 or TRBV6-3 with TRBJ1-5; 10 bases are a match to TRBD1. The CDR3 loop is CASSYSGTGVHQPQHF. The CDR3 DNA sequence: TGTGCCAGCAGTTACTCAGGGACAGGGGTACATCAGCCCCAGCATTTT.